This T cell receptor (beta chain) was captured by sequencing in a study of blood T cell repertoires in COVID-19. The J segment lost 4 bases and the V segment lost 0 bases, leaving 7 bases of the junction unmatched. The CDR3 runs to 16 residues. Germline CDR1 reads SGHRS; CDR2 reads YFSETQ. Libraries were prepared by immunoSEQ multiplex PCR; TCRdb keeps only in-frame clonotypes and omits some of them. The sample yields about 160,000 clones, around 85% seen once. The table lists this clone with a few counts. This specimen includes other DNA sequences encoding the same CDR3. Specimen: peripheral blood. This clonotype originated in a human donor with acute or convalescent COVID-19. The donor label of this sample is uncertain. The V gene is TRBV5-1, the J gene TRBJ2-3; the match to TRBD2 covers 8 bases. For the CDR3, the DNA is TGCGCCAGCAGCTTGGGGTTGGCGGGGGGTCCAGATACGCAGTATTTT. Residues: CASSLGLAGGPDTQYF.